This T cell receptor (beta chain) was identified in a study of T cell responses to AZD1222 COVID-19 vaccine (dated by TCRdb to about 2021). Regarding the complete study: AZD1222 recipients with second doses at about 4 weeks or about 12 weeks were pooled, because spike-specific TCR depth and breadth did not differ between schedules. Trial participants were enrolled by age into subgroups of 18-55, 56-69 and 70-plus years, and 148, 28 and 57 TCR-sequenced participants, respectively, were included in these subgroups. TCR sequencing covered some 240 trial participants: approximately 200 given two doses of AZD1222 and 26 given two doses of MenACWY control vaccine. Overall study results and their limits: Most participants were white British and females outnumbered males, and the authors suggested that clonal diversity may have been underestimated. Only six AZD1222 recipients were SARS-CoV-2 seropositive at baseline, limiting conclusions about previously exposed vaccinees. After two AZD1222 doses, both the breadth and the depth of spike-specific TCRs were significantly higher than at day 0 and than in MenACWY recipients. CD4 TCRs associated with the vaccine covered the entire spike protein, and the dominant responses were in regions 160-218 and 743-854. Nearly half of unique spike-specific TCRs reportedly recognized epitopes outside regions mutated in the B.1.351 and B.1.1.7 variants. The 56-69-year group was small, and its depth increase did not reach significance, likely because of low power. Because no samples from the day 14 peak response were available, repertoires could be characterized only after the peak T cell response.

At the junction V is shortened by 7 bases and J by 2 bases, with 17 bases in between. The CDR3 runs 15 residues from the cysteine to the phenylalanine. Only the CDR3 DNA is retained, 45 bases long and in frame from the first base. The germline V gene (reference sequence) provides CDR1 LNHDA and CDR2 SQIVND. The sample's time point, from its label and the paper: baseline before first vaccination. The vaccinee samples were drawn from two UK trials, COV001 and COV002, one of which was a single-blind randomized controlled phase 2/3 trial testing AZD1222 (ChAdOx1 nCoV-19) in healthy adults. Trial participant PBMC samples were collected at day 0 and day 28 after the second dose for TCRbeta chain sequencing. The CDR3 regions of human TCRbeta chains were subjected to immunosequencing. The original methods were these. Repertoire TCRs were checked for matches against a reference library of SARS-CoV-2-specific TCRs that had been generated using the MIRA antigen-specificity platform. Breadth was defined as the fraction of unique TCRs that were SARS-CoV-2-associated, and depth was defined as the fraction of total T cells that were SARS-CoV-2-associated. Using the MIRA data, each spike-specific TCR was mapped to the spike region that the TCR reacts to and placed in a CD4 or CD8 class. Log10-transformed breadth and depth values were compared by one-way ANOVA with Sidak's multiple comparisons tests. TCRdb stores this immuneACCESS table with in-frame sequences only. Part of the clones is absent; in the studies checked, under half of the shortfall reflects unresolved V genes, and no reason is known for the rest. Clone size and V and J calls were adopted from that table, with D and trimming inferred from the DNA. The sample table contains roughly 150,000 clones; only one count was recorded for 75% to 90% of them. In total, the top ten clones hold 7.5% to 8.5% of the sample.

Worth noting for this clone: Its antigen is not yet known. It has no much larger one-base neighbor in the sample; base qualities were not kept.

Sequencing was performed on peripheral blood, taken on day 0 of AZD1222 vaccination. The sequence came from an adult in good health. The V gene is TRBV19 and the J gene is TRBJ1-2, and TRBD1 may be the D gene, going by 6 matching bases. The CDR3 here reads CASTRDPGQNYGYTF. Here is the DNA: TGTGCCAGTACACGCGACCCGGGACAAAACTATGGCTACACCTTC.